This TCR beta chain was observed in a study of early T cells in non-severe SARS-CoV-2 infection. Study background: The study sequenced bulk RNA from unsorted whole blood, with chains unpaired.

The sample holds many counts of this clonotype. The antigen is unknown. Findings and caveats of the study: The VDJdb matching leaned toward anti-spike CD8 responses and overlooked private and CD4 specificities.

V was clipped by 1 base and J by 5 bases, with 8 bases between them. This CDR3 comprises 13 residues. TCRdb recomputed calls from the 5' RACE reads with MiXCR, one row per CDR3 protein. Among under 85,000 distinct CDR3 sequences listed, roughly 4.7% were seen once. The chain has TRBV12-3 or TRBV12-4 and TRBJ1-1; D is unresolved. The clonotype originates from an adult who was a healthcare worker with PCR-confirmed SARS-CoV-2 infection or an uninfected control (not recorded which). The material was whole blood, obtained at baseline. The CDR3 loop is CASSLEGRTEAFF. The CDR3 DNA reads TGTGCCAGCAGTTTAGAGGGCAGGACTGAAGCTTTCTTT.